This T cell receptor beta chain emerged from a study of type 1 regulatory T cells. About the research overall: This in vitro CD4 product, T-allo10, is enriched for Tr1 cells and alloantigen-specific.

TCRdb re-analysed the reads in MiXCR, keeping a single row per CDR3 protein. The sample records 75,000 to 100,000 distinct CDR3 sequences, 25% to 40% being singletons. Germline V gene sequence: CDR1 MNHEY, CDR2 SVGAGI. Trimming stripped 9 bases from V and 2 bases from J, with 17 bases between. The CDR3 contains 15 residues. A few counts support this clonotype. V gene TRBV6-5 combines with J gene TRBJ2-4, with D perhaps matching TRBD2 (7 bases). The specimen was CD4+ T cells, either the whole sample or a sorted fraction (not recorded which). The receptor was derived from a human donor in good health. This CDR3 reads CASAGEGVTKNIQYF. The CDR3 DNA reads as TGTGCCAGTGCGGGAGAGGGGGTTACCAAAAACATTCAGTACTTC.